This TCR beta chain was profiled in a study of shared clonotypes between healthy human individuals. On the study more broadly: Three CD4 naive, three CD4 memory, two CD8 naive and one CD8 memory plate were used per donor. Study-wide findings and caveats: Naive subsets, compared against memory subsets, generally had larger estimated richness values.

As for this clone: No antigen is known for it.

Trimming took off 10 bases at V and 3 bases at J, with 13 bases between the two ends. The CDR3 runs to 12 residues. Germline CDR1 MNHNS, CDR2 SASEGT. Every subset had its genomic DNA shared out evenly among several immunoSEQ plates. Produced via immunoSEQ multiplex PCR; TCRdb's table is partial and in-frame only. The sample gives approximately 2,000,000 clones, about 90% of which show up once; 0.37% is in the top ten. The donors were adults (healthy and HIV-negative) with no recent acute infections or vaccinations. The TCR sequence derives from a man between 18 and 35 years old in good health. Some clones in this sample may be carry-over from other donors' samples. The specimen was naive CD4+ T cells from PBMCs. Sample subset: CD45RA+ positively selected. V gene TRBV6-1 combines with J gene TRBJ2-7; the D call may be TRBD1 or TRBD2 (7 bases each). The CDR3 nucleotides read TGTGCCACCAGGGGGGGTGGCTACGAGCAGTACTTC. Its translation is CATRGGGYEQYF.